Below, 12 T cell receptor beta chains from the same sample are listed, as sequenced in a study of blood T cell repertoires in COVID-19. Sequenced by immunoSEQ multiplex PCR; TCRdb stores in-frame clones only, minus some. The profile covers about 260,000 clones, with roughly 90% appearing a single time and about 11% taken by the ten largest. The sample comprised peripheral blood. These receptor sequences come from a woman in her 30s with COVID-19, enrolled during active disease.

The rearrangement uses TRBV6-5 and TRBJ2-5; 7 nucleotides agree with TRBD1. The CDR3 is 15 residues long. With V trimmed by 2 bases and J by 3 bases, 6 bases remained unmatched. Germline V CDR1 and CDR2: MNHEY, SVGAGI. The CDR3 region has the DNA TGTGCCAGCAGTTACGGAGACAGGGTAAAAGAGACCCAGTACTTC. Amino acids: CASSYGDRVKETQYF.

The V and J genes are TRBV11-2 and TRBJ2-1; 10 bases align to TRBD2. V lost 2 bases, J lost 7 bases, and 11 bases stayed unmatched. The CDR3 is 17 amino acids. Germline lookup yields CDR1 SGHAT and CDR2 FQNNGV. The CDR3 loop reads CASSLNGLAAGGNEQFF. The CDR3, as DNA: TGTGCCAGCAGCTTAAATGGACTAGCGGCCGGGGGTAATGAGCAGTTCTTC. The full variable domain, its missing parts supplied by reference TRBV11-2 and TRBJ2-1, is EAGVAQSPRYKIIEKRQSVAFWCNPISGHATLYWYQQILGQGPKLLIQFQNNGVVDDSQLPKDRFSAERLKGVDSTLKIQPAKLEDSAVYLCASSLNGLAAGGNEQFFGPGTRLTVL.

The count of this clone is one. The chain has TRBV6-5 and TRBJ2-3; tentatively, D is TRBD1 (5 bases). There are 13 residues in the CDR3. Trimming removed 6 bases from V and 4 bases from J, with 11 bases in between. Per the germline V gene, CDR1 is MNHEY and CDR2 is SVGAGI. The CDR3 region has the DNA TGTGCCAGCAGACCCCAAGGGGCAGATACGCAGTATTTT. This gives the protein CASRPQGADTQYF.

The chain recombines TRBV7-2 with TRBJ2-1; 15 bases are shared with TRBD2. The trim removed 4 bases at V and 15 bases at J, leaving 4 bases unmatched. Germline V gene data show CDR1 as SGHTA and CDR2 as FQGNSA. The CDR3 totals 13 residues. As DNA, the CDR3 is TGTGCCAGCAGCTCCGGACTAGCGGGAGGGTGGTTCTTC. This encodes CASSSGLAGGWFF.

This clone was counted between two and nine times. V usage is TRBV19 and J usage is TRBJ2-3; 12 bases map to TRBD2. V lost 7 bases to trimming and J lost 5 bases; unmatched junction nucleotides: 7. Per the germline V gene, CDR1 is LNHDA and CDR2 is SQIVND (reference sequence). CDR3 size: 15 residues. For the CDR3, the DNA is TGTGCCAGTACCCGAACTAGCGGGAGGATAGATACGCAGTATTTT. Amino acids: CASTRTSGRIDTQYF.

This chain uses TRBV20-1 with TRBJ2-3, with D possibly being TRBD2 (7 bases). CDR3 length equals 14 residues. V gave up 3 bases and J gave up 4 bases, with 14 bases separating them. Germline values: CDR1 DFQATT, CDR2 SNEGSKA (reference sequence). In DNA form, the CDR3 reads TGCAGTGCTAGTTTGGGGGGGCGCGCAGATACGCAGTATTTT. This gives the protein CSASLGGRADTQYF.

The chain carries TRBV4-1 and TRBJ2-7; 9 bases match TRBD1. J gave up 3 bases and V 1 base, and 4 bases lay outside the gene matches. Looked up from germline, CDR1 is MGHRA and CDR2 is YSYEKL. The CDR3 totals 15 residues. The CDR3 nucleotides read TGCGCCAGCAGCCAAGGACAGGGGGTTAACTACGAGCAGTACTTC. Translating it yields CASSQGQGVNYEQYF.

The table lists this clone with a count of one. J is TRBJ2-2 and V is TRBV6-1; D gene unclear. The CDR3 totals 13 residues. The ends were cut back, 2 bases at V and 4 bases at J, with 5 bases in the middle. The germline V gene encodes CDR1 MNHNS and CDR2 SASEGT. DNA of the CDR3: TGTGCCAGCAGTGAAATAGCCACCGGGGAGCTGTTTTTT. Translation: CASSEIATGELFF.

This clone is a singleton in its sample. The J gene is TRBJ2-2, the V gene TRBV24-1; 7 bases line up with TRBD1. Germline lookup yields CDR1 KGHDR and CDR2 SFDVKD. The CDR3 runs to 15 residues. V shed 3 bases, J shed 3 bases, and the junction held 3 bases outside the gene matches. Here the CDR3 reads CATSDNRGYTGELFF. The DNA for the CDR3 is TGTGCCACCAGTGATAACAGGGGTTACACCGGGGAGCTGTTTTTT.

The CDR3 DNA is TGCGCCAGCAGCCAAGAACTAGCGGGAGAAAGACGGAGCGAGCAGTACTTC. Protein product: CASSQELAGERRSEQYF. V gene TRBV4-1 combines with J gene TRBJ2-7; 11 positions agree with TRBD2. With V trimmed by 0 bases and J by 6 bases, 10 bases remained unmatched. Germline CDR1 reads MGHRA; CDR2 reads YSYEKL. CDR3 length equals 17 residues.

This chain connects TRBV7-8 to TRBJ1-4; D may be TRBD1 (5 bases). With 2 bases removed from V and 6 bases from J, the gap between germline ends came to 13 bases. The CDR3 covers 15 residues. From germline, CDR1 is SGHVS and CDR2 FQNEAQ. CDR3 loop: CASSLLGGADEKLFF. CDR3 in DNA: TGTGCCAGCAGCTTATTGGGCGGGGCAGATGAAAAACTGTTTTTT.

The gene calls are TRBV7-6 and TRBJ2-3; TRBD2 matches 10 bases. The length of the CDR3 is 17 residues. V shed 4 bases, J shed 4 bases, and the junction held 11 bases outside the gene matches. Germline V lookup: CDR1 SGHVS, CDR2 FNYEAQ. DNA of the CDR3: TGTGCCAGCAGCTCGGTAGCGGGAGGCCGGATGGCAGATACGCAGTATTTT. Amino acids: CASSSVAGGRMADTQYF.